The sequence of this T cell receptor beta chain was determined in a study of regulatory T cells in long-lasting Graves disease. Trimming removed 0 bases from V and 1 base from J; junction bases left unmatched: 5. In germline, CDR1 is GTSNPN, CDR2 SVGIG (reference sequence). The CDR3 covers 15 residues. This clonotype showed up many times. Through Arm-PCR of CDR3 regions and iRepertoire HTBI primers, TCR beta libraries were built. TCRdb fed the multiplex PCR reads into MiXCR, producing one record per CDR3 protein. The sample shows about 400,000 distinct CDR3 sequences, 15% to 20% of them seen only once. Time point: newly diagnosed GD, antithyroid drugs for less than 3 months. Generation of the TCR library employed RNA extracted from PBMCs. It was by American Thyroid Association guidelines that Graves' disease was diagnosed. This sample also belongs to another study, concerning T cells in Graves' hyperthyroidism and ophthalmopathy.

The clonotype comes from a woman younger than 35 with Graves disease. V is TRBV30 and J is TRBJ1-1; 7 bases agree with TRBD1. The sequencing used peripheral blood mononuclear cells (PBMCs), collected at new diagnosis, from a patient treated with antithyroid drugs. The CDR3 region is CAWSVPDRKNTEAFF. CDR3 coding DNA: TGTGCCTGGAGTGTACCGGACAGGAAGAACACTGAAGCTTTCTTT.